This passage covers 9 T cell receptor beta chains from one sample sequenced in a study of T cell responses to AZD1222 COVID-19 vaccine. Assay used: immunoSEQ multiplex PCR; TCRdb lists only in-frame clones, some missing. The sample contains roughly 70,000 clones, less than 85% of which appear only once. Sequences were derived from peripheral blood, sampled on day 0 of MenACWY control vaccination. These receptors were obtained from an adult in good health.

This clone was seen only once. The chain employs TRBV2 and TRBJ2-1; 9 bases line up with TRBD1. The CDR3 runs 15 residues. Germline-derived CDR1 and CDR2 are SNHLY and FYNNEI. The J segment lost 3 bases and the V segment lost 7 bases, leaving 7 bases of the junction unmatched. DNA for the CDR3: TGTGCCAGCAAAGCACGGACAGGGGTCTACAATGAGCAGTTCTTC. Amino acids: CASKARTGVYNEQFF.

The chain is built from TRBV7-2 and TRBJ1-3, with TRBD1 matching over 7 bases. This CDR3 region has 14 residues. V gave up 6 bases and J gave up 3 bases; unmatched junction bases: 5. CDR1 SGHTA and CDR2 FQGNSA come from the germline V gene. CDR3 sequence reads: CASSFTGVGNTIYF. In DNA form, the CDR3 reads TGTGCCAGCAGTTTCACAGGGGTTGGAAACACCATATATTTT.

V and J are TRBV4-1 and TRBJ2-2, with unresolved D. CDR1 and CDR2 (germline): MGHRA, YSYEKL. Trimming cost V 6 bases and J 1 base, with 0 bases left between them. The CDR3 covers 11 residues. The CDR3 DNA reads TGCGCCAGCAGGAACACCGGGGAGCTGTTTTTT. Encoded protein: CASRNTGELFF.

CDR3 amino acids: CASGLANRAHQETQYF. CDR3 sequence (DNA): TGTGCTAGTGGTTTGGCGAACCGGGCCCACCAAGAGACCCAGTACTTC. V and J are TRBV12-5 and TRBJ2-5, with D unresolved. Trimming cost V 1 base and J 0 bases, with 12 bases left between them. Germline assignment: CDR1 LGHNT and CDR2 FRNRAP. CDR3 length equals 16 residues. The full variable domain, completed using reference TRBV12-5 and TRBJ2-5, is DARVTQTPRHKVTEMGQEVTMRCQPILGHNTVFWYRQTMMQGLELLAYFRNRAPLDDSGMPKDRFSAEMPDATLATLKIQPSEPRDSAVYFCASGLANRAHQETQYFGPGTRLLVL.

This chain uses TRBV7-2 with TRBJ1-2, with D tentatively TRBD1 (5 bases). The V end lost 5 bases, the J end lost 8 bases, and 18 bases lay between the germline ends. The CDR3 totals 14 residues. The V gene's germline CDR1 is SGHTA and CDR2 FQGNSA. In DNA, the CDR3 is TGTGCCAGCAGCCCACGAGGGGTTCGTGTGGGCTACACCTTC. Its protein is CASSPRGVRVGYTF.

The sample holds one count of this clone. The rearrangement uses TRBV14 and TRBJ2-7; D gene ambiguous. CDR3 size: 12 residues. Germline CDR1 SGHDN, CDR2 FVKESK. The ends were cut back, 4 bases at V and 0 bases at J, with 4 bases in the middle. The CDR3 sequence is CASSRLSYEQYF. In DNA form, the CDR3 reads TGTGCCAGCAGCCGGCTCTCCTACGAGCAGTACTTC.

For the CDR3, the DNA is TGCGCCAGCAGCGTAGAGCACACGTATTGGTTATCAAAACTGTTTTTT. This sequence encodes CASSVEHTYWLSKLFF. The rearrangement joins TRBV4-1 to TRBJ1-4; the D is unclear. CDR1 and CDR2 from the germline V gene are MGHRA and YSYEKL. CDR3 length equals 16 residues. V gave up 5 bases and J gave up 10 bases, with 23 bases separating them.

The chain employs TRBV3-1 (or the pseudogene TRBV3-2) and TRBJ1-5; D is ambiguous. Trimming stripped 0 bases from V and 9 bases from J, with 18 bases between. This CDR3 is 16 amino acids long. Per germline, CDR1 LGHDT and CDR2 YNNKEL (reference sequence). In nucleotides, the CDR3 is TGTGCCAGCAGCCAAGATGACCCCCAGTCCCAGTGGCCCCAGCATTTT. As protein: CASSQDDPQSQWPQHF.

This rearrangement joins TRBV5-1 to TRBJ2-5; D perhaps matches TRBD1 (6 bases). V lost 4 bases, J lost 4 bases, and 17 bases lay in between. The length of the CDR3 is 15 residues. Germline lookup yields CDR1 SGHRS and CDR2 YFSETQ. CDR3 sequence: CASSGRDTSPETQYF. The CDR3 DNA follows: TGCGCCAGCAGCGGCCGGGACACCTCTCCAGAGACCCAGTACTTC.